The T cell receptor (beta chain) under discussion was sequenced for a study of Ad26.COV2.S vaccination and SARS-CoV-2 variants. Stated treatment: around 19 received Ad26.COV2.S at low or high dose, single or two shots; 5 received placebo; per-sample allocation not given. Day 63 after the first vaccine or placebo injection was the time point for sampling. Clones were sequenced by immunoSEQ multiplex PCR, and TCRdb holds only the in-frame ones, with some missing. The data hold over 200,000 clones, with roughly 90% observed a single time. The CDR3 is made up of 17 amino acids. The germline CDR1 and CDR2 sequences are LNHDA and SQIVND (reference sequence). Deletions cut 3 bases from V and 0 bases from J, with 15 bases between.

Material: peripheral blood, obtained in a trial of Ad26.COV2.S vaccine versus placebo. The TCR sequence derives from a person aged 18 to 65 who received the Ad26.COV2.S COVID-19 vaccine or a placebo. V is TRBV19 and J is TRBJ2-1; D might be TRBD1 or TRBD2, each matching 5 bases. In DNA form, the CDR3 reads TGTGCCAGTAGTATTCGGGATAGCGACAGCTCCTACAATGAGCAGTTCTTC. Its translation is CASSIRDSDSSYNEQFF.